This T cell receptor beta chain appears in the sequencing data of a study of blood T cell repertoires in COVID-19. This CDR3 is 17 amino acids long. Germline V gene sequence: CDR1 MDHEN, CDR2 SYDVKM. J lost 6 bases, V lost 4 bases, and 15 bases had no gene match. Individuals aged about 18 to 90 years were recruited from about two dozen US areas. Method: immunoSEQ multiplex PCR; TCRdb's copy keeps in-frame clones and lacks some. The repertoire holds about 140,000 clones, with about four fifths as singletons. This clone was detected only a few times. Sequenced input: PBMCs or T cells enriched from blood (not recorded which). This clonotype originated in a man aged 35-49 years with acute COVID-19. V usage is TRBV28 and J usage is TRBJ1-1; 9 bases line up with TRBD1. For the CDR3, the DNA is TGTGCCAGCAGTTCATACCTGATACAGGGGGCGAAGGCTGAAGCTTTCTTT. Amino acid sequence: CASSSYLIQGAKAEAFF. The full variable domain, rest sourced from reference TRBV28 and TRBJ1-1, is DVKVTQSSRYLVKRTGEKVFLECVQDMDHENMFWYRQDPGLGLRLIYFSYDVKMKEKGDIPEGYSVSREKKERFSLILESASTNQTSMYLCASSSYLIQGAKAEAFFGQGTRLTVV.